This TCR beta chain was documented in a study of control samples from healthy donors and cancer patients (TCRdb year 2020). The table lists this clone with a few counts. It has no known antigen specificity. Base qualities are missing; no much larger clone stands one base away. The V end loses 2 bases and the J end loses 4 bases, and a stretch of 12 bases separates them. For CDR1 and CDR2, the germline V gene lists SGDLS and YYNGEE. The CDR3 spans 14 residues, from the cysteine through the phenylalanine. The sequence is cut down to CDR3 DNA, 42 bases in frame from base 1. The library was obtained by the immunoSEQ multiplex PCR assay. TCRdb retrieved this table from immuneACCESS and kept in-frame rearrangements only. Not all clones are present; in checked studies, unresolved V genes account for under half, and no reason is known for the remainder. In all, the sample holds some 120,000 clones, and approximately 88% of those were seen once. Of the sample, approximately 39% is held by the ten largest clones.

Sequenced input: blood. The V gene is TRBV9 and the J gene is TRBJ1-2; too little of a D gene remains to name it. The TCR was taken from a man aged 50-60 years in good health. The DNA sequence is TGTGCCAGCAGCGTCACCGCGGAGGGCTATGGCTACACCTTC. It encodes CASSVTAEGYGYTF.